This entry lists 29 T cell receptor beta chains sequenced from one sample in a study of neurological immune-mediated disorders. TCRdb processed the 5' RACE reads anew with MiXCR; each CDR3 protein has one entry. The table includes roughly 76,000 distinct CDR3 sequences, roughly 13% detected once. Sequencing used PBMCs. These receptors were collected from a woman aged 50 to 60 in good health.

At least ten counts were recorded for this clonotype. V gene TRBV20-1 combines with J gene TRBJ2-7, with unresolved D. The V end lost 3 bases, the J end lost 3 bases, and 9 bases lay between the germline ends. CDR1 and CDR2 from the germline V gene are DFQATT and SNEGSKA (reference sequence). The CDR3 is made up of 12 amino acids. CDR3 DNA sequence: TGCAGTGCTAGGCGCAACGGCTACGAGCAGTACTTC. This translates into CSARRNGYEQYF.

The rearrangement uses TRBV6-1 and TRBJ2-3, with TRBD2 identical over 11 bases. With 7 bases clipped from V and 8 bases from J, the junction kept 11 bases outside the gene matches. Germline V CDR1 and CDR2: MNHNS, SASEGT. The CDR3 covers 15 residues. The CDR3 DNA follows: TGTGCCAGCAACGAGAATAGCGGGGGGGCTTCTACGCAGTATTTT. It translates to CASNENSGGASTQYF.

This clonotype was seen many times. The chain employs TRBV6-5 and TRBJ2-1; TRBD1 matches at 7 bases. V gave up 6 bases and J gave up 0 bases; unmatched junction bases: 8. The CDR3 consists of 16 residues. The germline V gene has CDR1 MNHEY and CDR2 SVGAGI. CDR3 residues: CASRLFRDSSYNEQFF. The CDR3 DNA reads TGTGCCAGCAGATTATTCCGGGACAGCTCCTACAATGAGCAGTTCTTC.

This clonotype was counted only a few times. The rearrangement joins TRBV28 to TRBJ2-1; 13 bases are a match to TRBD2. The CDR3 runs 19 residues. Germline V gene data show CDR1 as MDHEN and CDR2 as SYDVKM. The J segment lost 10 bases and the V segment lost 6 bases, leaving 21 bases of the junction unmatched. CDR3 nucleotides: TGTGCCAGCAGGCTACCTCGGACTAGCGGGAGCCCTTTAGGGAAGGAGCAGTTCTTC. Amino acids: CASRLPRTSGSPLGKEQFF.

This clonotype was picked up many times. V is TRBV5-1 and J is TRBJ2-2; unclear D gene. Trimming shortened V by 1 base and J by 4 bases, and 11 bases separated the two germline ends. The CDR3 is 15 residues long. Germline V gives CDR1 SGHRS, CDR2 YFSETQ. The CDR3 reads CASSLFGPSTGELFF. CDR3 bases: TGCGCCAGCAGCTTGTTTGGGCCCAGCACCGGGGAGCTGTTTTTT.

This clonotype was observed many times. V and J are TRBV6-5 and TRBJ2-7; TRBD2 matches at 8 bases. The CDR3 covers 15 residues. Germline V gives CDR1 MNHEY, CDR2 SVGAGI. With V trimmed by 2 bases and J by 4 bases, 7 bases remained unmatched. Here the CDR3 DNA reads TGTGCCAGCAGTTACCGGCGGGAGGTCGCTTACGAGCAGTACTTC. Protein: CASSYRREVAYEQYF.

This clonotype was detected ten times or more. This rearrangement joins TRBV29-1 to TRBJ2-1; 7 bases fit TRBD1. Germline V gives CDR1 SQVTM, CDR2 ANQGSEA. This CDR3 has 14 amino acids. The J segment lost 0 bases and the V segment lost 7 bases, leaving 6 bases of the junction unmatched. The CDR3 DNA is TGCAGCGCCCTAACAGGGGACTCCTACAATGAGCAGTTCTTC. Protein product: CSALTGDSYNEQFF.

There are many counts of this clonotype. The genes are TRBV20-1 and TRBJ1-5, with a tentative D call TRBD1 (5 bases). The germline V gene has CDR1 DFQATT and CDR2 SNEGSKA (reference sequence). V dropped 6 bases and J dropped 0 bases, with 12 bases sitting between them. The CDR3 runs to 14 residues. The DNA of the CDR3 is TGCAGTGCCCATAGGGGCAATAGCAATCAGCCCCAGCATTTT. Translating gives CSAHRGNSNQPQHF.

This clonotype was detected once. With a much larger clone just one base away, this may be a read error. The chain has TRBV5-1 and TRBJ2-2; TRBD1 matches 7 bases. Germline-derived CDR1 and CDR2 are SGHRS and YFSETQ. This CDR3 has 16 residues. The CDR3 protein is CSSSLSVGQPTGELFF. The CDR3 bases are TGCTCCAGCAGCTTGTCGGTGGGACAGCCAACCGGGGAGCTGTTTTTT.

This sequence joins TRBV5-6 and TRBJ2-2; TRBD1 aligns across 8 bases. V gave up 1 base and J gave up 5 bases; unmatched junction bases: 10. CDR3 length equals 17 residues. Germline assignment: CDR1 SGHDT and CDR2 YYEEEE. In DNA form, the CDR3 reads TGTGCCAGCAGCTTGTCCAGGGGGCGAATTGGGACCGGGGAGCTGTTTTTT. This codes for CASSLSRGRIGTGELFF.

This clonotype was detected ten times or more. The J gene is TRBJ1-5, the V gene TRBV3-1; D is ambiguous. This CDR3 is 15 amino acids long. Germline V gene lookup returns CDR1 LGHDT and CDR2 YNNKEL (reference sequence). Trimming took off 1 base at V and 7 bases at J, with 14 bases between the two ends. CDR3 loop: CASSQGVLAGQPQHF. The CDR3 nucleotides read TGTGCCAGCAGCCAAGGGGTATTGGCGGGACAGCCCCAGCATTTT.

At least ten counts were recorded for this clonotype. The chain recombines TRBV5-1 with TRBJ2-1; D is perhaps TRBD1 (6 bases). The CDR3 is 14 amino acids. Trimming left V 0 bases short and J 6 bases short, with 10 bases between. Germline V CDR1 and CDR2: SGHRS, YFSETQ. The CDR3 coding sequence is TGCGCCAGCAGCTTGGCTAGGGGGTTCAATGAGCAGTTCTTC. This gives the protein CASSLARGFNEQFF.

This clonotype was recorded at least ten times. This chain joins TRBV28 and TRBJ2-7, with D maybe TRBD2 (6 bases). Germline CDR1 MDHEN, CDR2 SYDVKM. The CDR3 spans 15 residues. Trimming left V 9 bases short and J 0 bases short, with 18 bases between. The CDR3 region is CASNGSGGGSYEQYF. As DNA, the CDR3 is TGTGCCAGTAATGGGTCCGGGGGTGGCTCCTACGAGCAGTACTTC.

At least ten counts were recorded for this clonotype. The chain uses TRBV6-2 or TRBV6-3 and TRBJ1-1; the D gene is possibly TRBD1 (6 bases). The V end was cut by 6 bases, the J end by 5 bases, with 16 bases between. The CDR3 covers 14 residues. CDR1 is MNHEY, CDR2 SVGEGT, per germline. This chain's CDR3 is CASSPDSPWTEAFF. The CDR3 DNA is TGTGCCAGCAGCCCGGACAGTCCCTGGACTGAAGCTTTCTTT.

This clonotype was observed at least ten times. This rearrangement joins TRBV7-9 to TRBJ1-6; unclear D gene. This CDR3 has 16 amino acids. The V and J ends lost 6 bases and 0 bases respectively, with 12 bases between them. Germline lookup yields CDR1 SEHNR and CDR2 FQNEAQ (reference sequence). The chain's CDR3 is CASSYGEPSYNSPLHF. The CDR3 bases are TGTGCCAGCAGTTACGGGGAACCCTCCTATAATTCACCCCTCCACTTT.

The CDR3 DNA sequence: TGCGCCAGCAGCTACCAGGGCAACACCGGGGAGCTGTTTTTT. This sequence encodes CASSYQGNTGELFF. The chain combines TRBV5-1 with TRBJ2-2; perhaps TRBD1 as D (5 bases). V lost 3 bases and J 2 bases, leaving 8 bases between the germline ends. Germline V gene lookup returns CDR1 SGHRS and CDR2 YFSETQ. The CDR3 runs 14 residues.

This clonotype has a count of ten or more. The chain couples TRBV5-1 to TRBJ2-7; 10 bases fit TRBD1. The CDR3 has 14 amino acids. Unmatched junction bases numbered 12, after V lost 8 bases and J lost 7 bases. Germline lookup yields CDR1 SGHRS and CDR2 YFSETQ. In DNA, the CDR3 is TGCGCCAGTAGACCGGGGACAGGGGTTGGAGAGCAGTACTTC. Residues: CASRPGTGVGEQYF.

This clonotype was observed many times. CDR3: CSVELYSGTYNEQFF. The CDR3 coding sequence is TGCAGCGTTGAACTGTATAGCGGGACGTACAATGAGCAGTTCTTC. The chain combines TRBV29-1 with TRBJ2-1; TRBD2 matches at 8 bases. Unmatched junction bases numbered 7, after V lost 2 bases and J lost 4 bases. Germline V gene data show CDR1 as SQVTM and CDR2 as ANQGSEA. CDR3 size: 15 residues.

This clonotype was seen a handful of times. The gene calls are TRBV5-1 and TRBJ2-3; 8 bases agree with TRBD2. The V and J ends lost 0 bases and 2 bases, in that order; junction bases with no gene match: 5. CDR3 length: 16 residues. Per the germline V gene, CDR1 is SGHRS and CDR2 is YFSETQ. The CDR3: CASSLDARGDTDTQYF. CDR3 bases: TGCGCCAGCAGCTTGGACGCGCGGGGGGACACAGATACGCAGTATTTT.

This sequence joins TRBV5-1 and TRBJ2-7; TRBD1 agrees at 7 bases. V trimming: 3 bases; J trimming: 5 bases; junction bases outside the gene matches: 11. Germline loops: CDR1 SGHRS, CDR2 YFSETQ. The CDR3 is 15 amino acids. CDR3 region: CASSSTGRRGDEQYF. The CDR3 DNA sequence: TGCGCCAGCAGCTCGACAGGGCGTAGAGGAGACGAGCAGTACTTC. Full variable domain (outside the CDR3, taken from reference TRBV5-1 and TRBJ2-7): KAGVTQTPRYLIKTRGQQVTLSCSPISGHRSVSWYQQTPGQGLQFLFEYFSETQRNKGNFPGRFSGRQFSNSRSEMNVSTLELGDSALYLCASSSTGRRGDEQYFGPGTRLTVT.

Many counts were recorded for this clonotype. The chain recombines TRBV2 with TRBJ1-5, with D possibly matching TRBD1 (5 bases). This CDR3 comprises 14 residues. V gave up 3 bases and J gave up 5 bases, with 11 bases separating them. Germline V gene sequence: CDR1 SNHLY, CDR2 FYNNEI. Written as DNA, the CDR3 is TGTGCCAGCAGTGAGTCAGGGAGACATCAGCCCCAGCATTTT. Translation: CASSESGRHQPQHF.

This clonotype was counted at least ten times. This chain joins TRBV5-5 and TRBJ2-2; 7 positions match TRBD2. CDR3 length: 15 residues. J was trimmed by 5 bases and V by 0 bases; bases with no gene match: 4. CDR1 is SGHKS and CDR2 is YYEKEE in the germline V gene (reference sequence). The CDR3 sequence: CASSLVERDTGELFF. The CDR3 bases are TGTGCCAGCAGCTTGGTGGAGCGGGATACCGGGGAGCTGTTTTTT. Using reference TRBV5-5 and TRBJ2-2 for the parts outside the CDR3, the full variable domain is DAGVTQSPTHLIKTRGQQVTLRCSPISGHKSVSWYQQVLGQGPQFIFQYYEKEERGRGNFPDRFSARQFPNYSSELNVNALLLGDSALYLCASSLVERDTGELFFGEGSRLTVL.

Ten or more counts support this clonotype. J is TRBJ2-7 and V is TRBV12-3 or TRBV12-4, with TRBD1 matching 8 bases. This CDR3 is built from 14 residues. V shed 2 bases and J 4 bases; nucleotides not matched to a gene: 4. The chain's CDR3 is CASSLRQGRYEQYF. The CDR3 DNA sequence: TGTGCCAGCAGTTTAAGACAGGGGAGGTACGAGCAGTACTTC.

In this sample, this clonotype turned up many times. The chain has TRBV11-2 and TRBJ2-7, with a tentative D call TRBD1 (6 bases). V gave up 6 bases and J gave up 7 bases, with 25 bases separating them. CDR1 is SGHAT, CDR2 FQNNGV, per germline. The CDR3 covers 16 residues. CDR3 sequence: CASRSLRGHPTGEQYF. CDR3 DNA sequence: TGTGCCAGCAGGAGCCTGAGGGGACACCCTACAGGGGAGCAGTACTTC.

V is TRBV28 and J is TRBJ2-7; 10 bases are shared with TRBD2. V was pared by 5 bases and J by 0 bases, with 4 bases of the junction left unmatched. The CDR3 runs to 15 residues. Germline V gene lookup returns CDR1 MDHEN and CDR2 SYDVKM. Here the CDR3 reads CASSKLAGSSYEQYF. The CDR3 DNA sequence: TGTGCCAGCAGTAAACTAGCGGGGTCCTCCTACGAGCAGTACTTC.

To note about this clonotype: A single base separates this from a much larger clone, so it may be a read error. The V gene is TRBV6-1, the J gene TRBJ2-2; tentative D call: TRBD2 (6 bases). Germline V gene sequence: CDR1 MNHNS, CDR2 SASEGT. The CDR3 runs to 16 residues. The V gene lost 6 bases and the J gene lost 1 base, with 15 bases spanning the gap. In DNA, the CDR3 is TGTGCCAGCAGCCCGACTAGGATCATGAACACCGGGGAGCTGTTTTTT. Its translation: CASSPTRIMNTGELFF.

This clonotype was recorded at least ten times. V usage is TRBV5-5 and J usage is TRBJ2-1; no firm D call. The CDR3 is 14 amino acids. Germline V CDR1 and CDR2: SGHKS, YYEKEE (reference sequence). V was trimmed by 1 base and J by 7 bases, leaving 12 bases between them. This chain's CDR3 is CASSLSRGLNEQFF. The CDR3 DNA is TGTGCCAGCAGCTTGAGTCGTGGTTTGAATGAGCAGTTCTTC.

This clonotype was seen ten or more times. This chain uses TRBV5-5 with TRBJ2-3; D possibly corresponds to TRBD1 (6 bases). Trimming took 0 bases from V and 0 from J, leaving 11 bases between them. Per germline, CDR1 SGHKS and CDR2 YYEKEE (reference sequence). The CDR3 loop spans 16 amino acids. CDR3 sequence reads: CASSLAGTPSTDTQYF. The CDR3, as DNA: TGTGCCAGCAGCTTGGCCGGGACACCTAGCACAGATACGCAGTATTTT.

The chain couples TRBV24-1 to TRBJ2-1; TRBD2 matches at 9 bases. The CDR3 sequence is 18 residues long. Germline trimming cut 2 bases from V and 4 bases from J; bases unmatched to any gene: 11. The germline V gene has CDR1 KGHDR and CDR2 SFDVKD. CDR3 in amino acids: CATSDSLPSGDHYNEQFF. The CDR3 DNA is TGTGCCACCAGTGATTCTCTGCCTAGCGGGGATCATTACAATGAGCAGTTCTTC.